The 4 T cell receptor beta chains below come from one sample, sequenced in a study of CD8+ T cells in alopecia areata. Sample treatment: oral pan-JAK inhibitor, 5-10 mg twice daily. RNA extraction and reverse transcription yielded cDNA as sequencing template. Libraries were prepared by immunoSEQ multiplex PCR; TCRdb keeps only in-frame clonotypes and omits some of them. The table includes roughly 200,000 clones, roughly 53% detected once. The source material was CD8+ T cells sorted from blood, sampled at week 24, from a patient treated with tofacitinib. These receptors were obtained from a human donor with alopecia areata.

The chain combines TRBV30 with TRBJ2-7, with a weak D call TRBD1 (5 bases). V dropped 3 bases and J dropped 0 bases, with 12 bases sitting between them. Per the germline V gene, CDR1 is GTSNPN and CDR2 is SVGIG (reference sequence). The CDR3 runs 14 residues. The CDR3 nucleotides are TGTGCCTGGAGCCCGACAGCTAGCTCCTACGAGCAGTACTTC. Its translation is CAWSPTASSYEQYF.

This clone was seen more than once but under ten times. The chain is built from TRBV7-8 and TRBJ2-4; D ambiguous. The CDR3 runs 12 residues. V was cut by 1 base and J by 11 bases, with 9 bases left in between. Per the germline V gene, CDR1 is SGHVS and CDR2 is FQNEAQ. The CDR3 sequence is CASSLERDLQYF. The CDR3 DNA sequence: TGTGCCAGCAGCTTAGAGCGAGACCTTCAGTACTTC.

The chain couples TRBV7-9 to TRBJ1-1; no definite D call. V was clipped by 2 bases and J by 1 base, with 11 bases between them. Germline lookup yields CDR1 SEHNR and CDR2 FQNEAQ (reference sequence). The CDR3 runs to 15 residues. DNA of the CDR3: TGTGCCAGCAGCTTAAGTTCCACGGCGAACACTGAAGCTTTCTTT. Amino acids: CASSLSSTANTEAFF. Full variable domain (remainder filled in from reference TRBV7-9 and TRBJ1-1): DTGVSQNPRHKITKRGQNVTFRCDPISEHNRLYWYRQTLGQGPEFLTYFQNEAQLEKSRLLSDRFSAERPKGSFSTLEIQRTEQGDSAMYLCASSLSSTANTEAFFGQGTRLTVV.

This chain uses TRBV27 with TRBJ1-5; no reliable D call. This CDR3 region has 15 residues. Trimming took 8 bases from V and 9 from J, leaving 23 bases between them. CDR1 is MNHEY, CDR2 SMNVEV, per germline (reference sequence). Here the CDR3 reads CASGLAGSTLMPQHF. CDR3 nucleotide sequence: TGTGCCAGCGGGTTAGCGGGATCGACGTTGATGCCCCAGCATTTT.